The present TCR beta chain was sequenced within a study of beta chain features in type 1 diabetes. Study background: Healthy donors and patients showed comparable age, gender and cell yields.

Study-wide results and limits: Within patients, naive, central memory and Treg TCRB repertoires seemed more similar than within healthy donors. Type 1 diabetes patients had VDJ junctions that carried fewer insertions and more deletions.

Every isolated RNA sample was fully reverse transcribed, so sequencing captured expressed TCRB transcripts. Sequencing was performed with immunoSEQ multiplex PCR; in TCRdb, only in-frame clones are kept and a portion is missing. Of some 150,000 clones in the sample, around 10% are singletons; the top ten hold about 2.1%. This clone appeared a few times. Its cognate antigen is unknown. V was clipped by 4 bases and J by 6 bases, with 8 bases between them. This CDR3 spans 12 amino acids. Looked up from germline, CDR1 is KGHSH and CDR2 is LQKENI. Sequencing was carried out using central memory CD4+ T cells from blood. This clonotype originated in a man aged 18-30 years in good health. This chain uses TRBV18 with TRBJ2-3; D is perhaps TRBD1 or TRBD2 (5 bases each). The CDR3 here is CASSLWGDTQYF. CDR3 DNA: TGTGCCAGCTCACTCTGGGGGGATACGCAGTATTTT.